Each of the 21 T cell receptor beta chains below was sequenced from the same sample in a study of CD8+ T cells in alopecia areata. RNA was isolated and reverse transcribed to cDNA, the sequencing template. Produced via immunoSEQ multiplex PCR; TCRdb's table is partial and in-frame only. Counted here are around 200,000 clones, 53% occurring once; the ten biggest clones make up about 10%. Documented treatment: oral pan-JAK inhibitor, 5-10 mg twice daily. The sample was CD8+ T cells sorted from blood, taken at week 24, from a patient treated with tofacitinib. Receptors originate from a human donor with alopecia areata.

V and J are TRBV4-3 and TRBJ2-1, with D unclear. The CDR3 is 16 amino acids. From germline, CDR1 is LGHNA and CDR2 YSLEER. Trimming took off 1 base at V and 5 bases at J, with 15 bases between the two ends. The CDR3 loop reads CASSQGLQDGNNEQFF. CDR3 DNA: TGCGCCAGCAGCCAAGGACTCCAGGACGGCAACAATGAGCAGTTCTTC.

The chain employs TRBV9 and TRBJ2-3, with 7 bases identical to TRBD2. Losses at the gene ends were 0 bases for V and 4 bases for J; bases not matched to a gene: 2. Germline CDR1 reads SGDLS; CDR2 reads YYNGEE. The CDR3 runs to 14 residues. The CDR3 is CASSVVGLADTQYF. The CDR3 DNA follows: TGTGCCAGCAGCGTAGTAGGACTAGCAGATACGCAGTATTTT.

The chain has TRBV9 and TRBJ2-5; D is perhaps TRBD1 (5 bases). The CDR3 is 15 amino acids. Germline loops: CDR1 SGDLS, CDR2 YYNGEE. Trimming removed 4 bases from V and 1 base from J, with 14 bases in between. DNA for the CDR3: TGTGCCAGCAGCAGGTACAGTGGGGCCCAAGAGACCCAGTACTTC. Amino acids: CASSRYSGAQETQYF.

CDR3 protein: CASSHPEQLEAFF. DNA of the CDR3: TGTGCCAGCAGCCACCCGGAACAGCTCGAAGCTTTCTTT. The chain recombines TRBV6-5 with TRBJ1-1; D not certain. There are 13 residues in the CDR3. The V gene lost 6 bases and the J gene lost 8 bases, with 16 bases spanning the gap. Germline V gene sequence: CDR1 MNHEY, CDR2 SVGAGI.

The chain uses TRBV6-5 and TRBJ1-6; a weak D match, TRBD1 (5 bases). The CDR3 has 11 amino acids. Germline V gene sequence: CDR1 MNHEY, CDR2 SVGAGI. Trimming removed 2 bases from V and 12 bases from J, with 5 bases in between. This CDR3 reads CASSYGGPLHF. The DNA of the CDR3 is TGTGCCAGCAGTTACGGGGGACCCCTCCACTTT.

J is TRBJ1-2 and V is TRBV4-3; D is ambiguous. Germline V gene lookup returns CDR1 LGHNA and CDR2 YSLEER. The CDR3 is 19 residues long. The V end lost 0 bases, the J end lost 1 base, and 21 bases lay between the germline ends. The chain's CDR3 is CASSQDHGPTTLRNYGYTF. CDR3 nucleotides: TGCGCCAGCAGCCAAGATCACGGACCCACCACCCTTCGTAACTATGGCTACACCTTC.

The V gene is TRBV27, the J gene TRBJ1-5; tentatively, D is TRBD1 (5 bases). The CDR3 consists of 14 residues. From germline, CDR1 is MNHEY and CDR2 SMNVEV (reference sequence). Trimming left V 0 bases short and J 2 bases short, with 5 bases between. This chain's CDR3 is CASSLSRGNQPQHF. The CDR3 region has the DNA TGTGCCAGCAGTTTATCCAGGGGCAATCAGCCCCAGCATTTT.

J is TRBJ2-1 and V is TRBV9; a possible D gene is TRBD2 (6 bases). Germline CDR1 is SGDLS and CDR2 is YYNGEE. The length of the CDR3 is 15 residues. Trimming shortened V by 3 bases and J by 0 bases, and 10 bases separated the two germline ends. The CDR3 bases are TGTGCCAGCAGCGCAACCGGGGGCTCCTACAATGAGCAGTTCTTC. This codes for CASSATGGSYNEQFF.

The J gene is TRBJ2-4, the V gene TRBV7-9; 8 bases are shared with TRBD1. Germline CDR1 reads SEHNR; CDR2 reads FQNEAQ (reference sequence). This CDR3 has 14 residues. V dropped 4 bases and J dropped 6; count of bases not matched to a gene: 5. This chain's CDR3 is CASSSGQERNIQYF. CDR3 DNA sequence: TGTGCCAGCAGCTCGGGACAGGAAAGAAACATTCAGTACTTC.

This clone was counted only a few times. The V gene is TRBV29-1, the J gene TRBJ2-7; D gene ambiguous. The V end was cut by 2 bases, the J end by 4 bases, with 6 bases between. CDR3 length equals 11 residues. The germline V gene has CDR1 SQVTM and CDR2 ANQGSEA. The CDR3 DNA reads as TGCAGCGTTGAATTTGAGTACGAGCAGTACTTC. This sequence encodes CSVEFEYEQYF.

The J gene is TRBJ1-1, the V gene TRBV27, with D perhaps TRBD1 (5 bases). Looked up from germline, CDR1 is MNHEY and CDR2 is SMNVEV (reference sequence). The CDR3 covers 15 residues. V dropped 5 bases and J dropped 4 bases, with 17 bases sitting between them. CDR3 protein: CASSTAPWRGTEAFF. The CDR3 DNA follows: TGTGCCAGCAGTACCGCTCCGTGGAGGGGCACTGAAGCTTTCTTT.

The CDR3 sequence is CAWSLARGAEAFF. The CDR3 nucleotides are TGTGCCTGGTCTTTAGCTAGGGGGGCTGAAGCTTTCTTT. The chain carries TRBV30 and TRBJ1-1; D possibly corresponds to TRBD1 (6 bases). The germline V gene encodes CDR1 GTSNPN and CDR2 SVGIG (reference sequence). Trimming removed 5 bases at V and 6 bases at J, with 16 bases between. The CDR3 totals 13 residues.

The chain joins TRBV29-1 to TRBJ1-2, with D unclear. In germline, CDR1 is SQVTM, CDR2 ANQGSEA. The germline V and J ends were trimmed by 7 bases and 2 bases, with 11 bases remaining between them. The CDR3 has 12 residues. CDR3 protein: CSANAENYGYTF. Written as DNA, the CDR3 is TGCAGCGCCAACGCGGAGAACTATGGCTACACCTTC.

In its sample, this clone was seen a few times. The gene calls are TRBV5-6 and TRBJ2-5, with unresolved D. The V end was cut by 0 bases, the J end by 5 bases, with 11 bases between. Germline CDR1 SGHDT, CDR2 YYEEEE. The CDR3 is 14 amino acids. In nucleotides, the CDR3 is TGTGCCAGCAGCTTGGCGACACCCCGGGAGACCCAGTACTTC. Amino acid sequence: CASSLATPRETQYF.

V is TRBV30 and J is TRBJ1-2; maybe TRBD1 (6 bases). This CDR3 comprises 14 residues. Germline CDR1 is GTSNPN and CDR2 is SVGIG (reference sequence). With 2 bases removed from V and 3 bases from J, the gap between germline ends came to 13 bases. CDR3 DNA sequence: TGTGCCTGGAGTCCGGGGGGCGCCCACTATGGCTACACCTTC. Amino acid sequence: CAWSPGGAHYGYTF. The entire variable domain, with the rest obtained from reference TRBV30 and TRBJ1-2, is as follows: SQTIHQWPATLVQPVGSPLSLECTVEGTSNPNLYWYRQAAGRGLQLLFYSVGIGQISSEVPQNLSASRPQDRQFILSSKKLLLSDSGFYLCAWSPGGAHYGYTFGSGTRLTVV.

This clone is a singleton in its sample. The CDR3 sequence: CASSLGGGRSYEQYF. CDR3 nucleotide sequence: TGTGCCAGCTCCCTAGGGGGGGGGCGCTCCTACGAGCAGTACTTC. The J gene is TRBJ2-7, the V gene TRBV6-6, with D maybe TRBD2 (7 bases). Germline CDR1 MNHNY, CDR2 SVGAGI (reference sequence). The V and J ends lost 8 bases and 0 bases respectively, with 17 bases between them. The CDR3 length is 15 residues.

The gene calls are TRBV13 and TRBJ2-7; D unclear. Looked up from germline, CDR1 is PRHDT and CDR2 is FYEKMQ (reference sequence). V lost 5 bases and J lost 2, with 13 bases in between. The CDR3 has 14 residues. CDR3 protein: CASSQKAAAYEQYF. In DNA, the CDR3 is TGTGCCAGCAGCCAGAAGGCTGCAGCCTACGAGCAGTACTTC.

The V call is TRBV6-5, the J call TRBJ2-7, with no clear D. The CDR3 is 13 residues long. The germline V gene has CDR1 MNHEY and CDR2 SVGAGI. The V end lost 0 bases, the J end lost 6 bases, and 9 bases lay between the germline ends. The CDR3 DNA reads as TGTGCCAGCAGTTACTCGGACGGTTCCGAGCAGTACTTC. Residues: CASSYSDGSEQYF.

The chain links TRBV9 to TRBJ2-1, with D perhaps given as TRBD1 or TRBD2 (5 bases each). Per germline, CDR1 SGDLS and CDR2 YYNGEE. With 3 bases removed from V and 0 bases from J, the gap between germline ends came to 10 bases. This CDR3 is 15 amino acids long. This chain's CDR3 is CASSGDESSYNEQFF. For the CDR3, the DNA is TGTGCCAGCAGCGGGGACGAGAGCTCCTACAATGAGCAGTTCTTC.

This clone showed up just once. The rearrangement uses TRBV5-6 and TRBJ1-1; the D is unclear. Germline V gene data show CDR1 as SGHDT and CDR2 as YYEEEE. There are 14 residues in the CDR3. Trimming left V 4 bases short and J 4 bases short, with 14 bases between. The CDR3 sequence: CASSPTQFVTEAFF. The CDR3 DNA reads as TGTGCCAGCAGCCCTACACAGTTCGTCACTGAAGCTTTCTTT.

CDR3 coding DNA: TGTGCCAGCAGCGTTTATGGGGCGAGCACAGATACGCAGTATTTT. As protein: CASSVYGASTDTQYF. The chain employs TRBV9 and TRBJ2-3; a possible D gene is TRBD1 (5 bases). The germline gives CDR1 SGDLS, CDR2 YYNGEE. The ends were cut back, 2 bases at V and 0 bases at J, with 10 bases in the middle. The CDR3 loop spans 15 amino acids. Full variable domain (remainder filled in from reference TRBV9 and TRBJ2-3): DSGVTQTPKHLITATGQRVTLRCSPRSGDLSVYWYQQSLDQGLQFLIQYYNGEERAKGNILERFSAQQFPDLHSELNLSSLELGDSALYFCASSVYGASTDTQYFGPGTRLTVL.